This T cell receptor beta chain was profiled in a study of tumour-infiltrating T cells in Burkitt lymphoma. Study at large: Repertoire clonality predicted overall and progression-free survival.

Libraries were prepared by immunoSEQ multiplex PCR; TCRdb keeps only in-frame clonotypes and omits some of them. Of some 6,500 clones in the sample, roughly 9.1% were seen once. V was trimmed by 4 bases and J by 4 bases, leaving 5 bases between them. Germline CDR1 and CDR2: PRHDT and FYEKMQ (reference sequence). This CDR3 is 12 amino acids long. The TCR originated in a human donor with diffuse large B-cell lymphoma. The sequenced material came from tumor tissue. J is TRBJ2-1 and V is TRBV13, with D uncertain. As DNA, the CDR3 is TGTGCCAGCAGCTCAACTTACAATGAGCAGTTCTTC. Residues: CASSSTYNEQFF.